The 26 T cell receptor beta chains given below trace back to one sample, sequenced in a study of cytomegalovirus exposure and HLA in healthy donors. PCR used 60 Vbeta primers and 13 Jbeta primers. Clones were sequenced by immunoSEQ multiplex PCR, and TCRdb holds only the in-frame ones, with some missing. This table holds some 160,000 clones, approximately 80% found once. The sample was PBMCs. Every receptor here comes from a middle-aged man in good health and CMV-seropositive.

The V and J genes are TRBV11-3 and TRBJ2-5; TRBD2 agrees at 8 bases. Germline V gives CDR1 SGHNT, CDR2 YENEEA. V shed 4 bases, J shed 2 bases, and the junction held 3 bases outside the gene matches. CDR3 size: 14 residues. The CDR3 DNA is TGTGCCAGCAGCTCGGGGGGGCATCAAGAGACCCAGTACTTC. Encoded protein: CASSSGGHQETQYF.

The chain links TRBV28 to TRBJ2-2, with 10 nucleotides matching TRBD1. V dropped 4 bases and J dropped 2; count of bases not matched to a gene: 10. CDR3 size: 18 residues. CDR1 and CDR2 (germline): MDHEN, SYDVKM. The CDR3 loop is CASSWGQGTRFNTGELFF. The CDR3 nucleotides are TGTGCCAGCAGTTGGGGACAGGGGACCCGTTTTAACACCGGGGAGCTGTTTTTT.

The chain carries TRBV15 and TRBJ1-4; D is ambiguous. Trimming shortened V by 3 bases and J by 4 bases, and 9 bases separated the two germline ends. CDR1 is LNHNV, CDR2 YYDKDF, per germline (reference sequence). The CDR3 covers 14 residues. Here the CDR3 DNA reads TGTGCCACCAGCAGGTGGCCTCTTAATGAAAAACTGTTTTTT. It yields the protein CATSRWPLNEKLFF. Together with reference TRBV15 and TRBJ1-4, the CDR3 gives the full variable domain: DAMVIQNPRYQVTQFGKPVTLSCSQTLNHNVMYWYQQKSSQAPKLLFHYYDKDFNNEADTPDNFQSRRPNTSFCFLDIRSPGLGDTAMYLCATSRWPLNEKLFFGSGTQLSVL.

V gene TRBV7-2 combines with J gene TRBJ2-1; no clear D. CDR1 and CDR2 from the germline V gene are SGHTA and FQGNSA. Trimming shortened V by 3 bases and J by 10 bases, and 13 bases separated the two germline ends. The CDR3 covers 13 residues. The CDR3 loop is CASSFSSRQEQFF. The CDR3 nucleotides read TGTGCCAGCAGCTTTAGTAGCCGGCAGGAGCAGTTCTTC. Full variable domain (remainder filled in from reference TRBV7-2 and TRBJ2-1): GAGVSQSPSNKVTEKGKDVELRCDPISGHTALYWYRQSLGQGLEFLIYFQGNSAPDKSGLPSDRFSAERTGGSVSTLTIQRTQQEDSAVYLCASSFSSRQEQFFGPGTRLTVL.

V is TRBV5-5 and J is TRBJ2-2; 11 bases line up with TRBD2. The length of the CDR3 is 16 residues. The germline V gene has CDR1 SGHKS and CDR2 YYEKEE (reference sequence). V gave up 4 bases and J gave up 4 bases; unmatched junction bases: 6. CDR3 in DNA: TGTGCCAGCAGCATCGGGACTAGCGGAATCACCGGGGAGCTGTTTTTT. Translated, it gives CASSIGTSGITGELFF.

The V and J genes are TRBV4-1 and TRBJ2-2, with 7 bases identical to TRBD2. Germline V lookup: CDR1 MGHRA, CDR2 YSYEKL. The CDR3 is 17 residues long. V gave up 2 bases and J gave up 5 bases; unmatched junction bases: 11. This CDR3 is CASSQMAGVKGTGELFF. The CDR3 region has the DNA TGCGCCAGCAGCCAAATGGCGGGGGTAAAAGGTACCGGGGAGCTGTTTTTT.

CDR3 residues: CAWRSGTGSYEQYF. The CDR3 bases are TGTGCCTGGAGGTCCGGGACAGGGTCTTACGAGCAGTACTTC. This chain joins TRBV30 and TRBJ2-7; TRBD1 agrees at 9 bases. CDR3 length: 14 amino acids. J gave up 4 bases and V 3 bases, and 7 bases lay outside the gene matches. The germline gives CDR1 GTSNPN, CDR2 SVGIG (reference sequence).

J is TRBJ1-5 and V is TRBV2, with 8 positions matching TRBD1. The CDR3 runs to 15 residues. The J segment lost 4 bases and the V segment lost 6 bases, leaving 8 bases of the junction unmatched. CDR1 and CDR2 (germline): SNHLY, FYNNEI. The DNA for the CDR3 is TGTGCCAGCAGCCGGGACAGGACCCCTAATCAGCCCCAGCATTTT. Its protein is CASSRDRTPNQPQHF.

The genes are TRBV6-5 and TRBJ1-1; D not resolved. Trimming took off 0 bases at V and 8 bases at J, with 10 bases between the two ends. Germline V gene sequence: CDR1 MNHEY, CDR2 SVGAGI. This CDR3 is 13 amino acids long. CDR3 nucleotides: TGTGCCAGCAGTTACTCGCAGACGACAGAAGCTTTCTTT. This codes for CASSYSQTTEAFF.

The CDR3 nucleotides read TGCAGCCATGGCCCGGTTCCGGGGTTCTTC. This gives the protein CSHGPVPGFF. J is TRBJ2-1 and V is TRBV29-1, with no clear D. V dropped 8 bases and J dropped 15 bases, with 17 bases sitting between them. This CDR3 contains 10 residues. Germline V gene lookup returns CDR1 SQVTM and CDR2 ANQGSEA.

The chain is built from TRBV7-8 and TRBJ2-7; 15 bases map to TRBD2. The CDR3 length is 18 residues. Germline lookup yields CDR1 SGHVS and CDR2 FQNEAQ. The trim removed 5 bases at V and 3 bases at J, leaving 11 bases unmatched. The CDR3 loop is CASSATGTSGGKLYEQYF. CDR3 DNA: TGTGCCAGCAGCGCTACCGGGACTAGCGGGGGGAAACTCTACGAGCAGTACTTC.

The gene calls are TRBV5-1 and TRBJ2-5; D might be TRBD2 (6 bases). Germline loops: CDR1 SGHRS, CDR2 YFSETQ. Deletions cut 0 bases from V and 2 bases from J, with 17 bases between. This CDR3 spans 17 amino acids. The CDR3 DNA reads as TGCGCCAGCAGCTTGGGACAGCTCAGTGGGGGGCAAGAGACCCAGTACTTC. Encoded protein: CASSLGQLSGGQETQYF.

The chain combines TRBV7-8 with TRBJ1-1; perhaps TRBD1 as D (5 bases). Germline loops: CDR1 SGHVS, CDR2 FQNEAQ. Trimming pared 7 bases from V and 6 bases from J, leaving 12 bases between. The CDR3 has 12 residues. CDR3: CASTTGFSEAFF. CDR3 in DNA: TGTGCCAGCACCACAGGATTCTCTGAAGCTTTCTTT.

The rearrangement uses TRBV7-9 and TRBJ2-3; D is ambiguous. The V gene's germline CDR1 is SEHNR and CDR2 FQNEAQ (reference sequence). The CDR3 is 14 amino acids. Trimming shortened V by 5 bases and J by 2 bases, and 11 bases separated the two germline ends. The CDR3 DNA follows: TGTGCCAGCAGCCATCCACTTATCACAGATACGCAGTATTTT. Its translation: CASSHPLITDTQYF.

This clone was observed a few times. Other DNA sequences of this sample code for an identical CDR3. The chain joins TRBV7-9 to TRBJ2-1, with 10 bases that match TRBD2. CDR3 length: 13 amino acids. Germline CDR1 is SEHNR and CDR2 is FQNEAQ (reference sequence). V gave up 5 bases and J gave up 7 bases; unmatched junction bases: 2. The CDR3 loop is CASSLGLANEQFF. The CDR3 DNA reads TGTGCCAGCAGCCTGGGACTAGCGAATGAGCAGTTCTTC.

This clone was detected a few times. The genes are TRBV7-2 and TRBJ1-6, with a possible D match to TRBD1 (6 bases). The CDR3 covers 15 residues. CDR1 and CDR2 (germline): SGHTA, FQGNSA. V shed 5 bases and J shed 14 bases, with 22 bases lying between them. The CDR3 loop reads CASSAQGSGFATLHF. In DNA, the CDR3 is TGTGCCAGCAGCGCCCAGGGGTCAGGGTTCGCCACCCTCCACTTT.

This rearrangement joins TRBV11-3 to TRBJ1-2, with D possibly matching TRBD1 (5 bases). CDR3 length equals 14 residues. V shed 2 bases and J shed 2 bases, with 9 bases lying between them. The germline gives CDR1 SGHNT, CDR2 YENEEA. CDR3 bases: TGTGCCAGCAGCTTAAGACAGTACAACTATGGCTACACCTTC. Amino acid sequence: CASSLRQYNYGYTF.

V and J are TRBV9 and TRBJ1-6; D might be TRBD1 (5 bases). Deletions cut 6 bases from V and 7 bases from J, with 14 bases between. CDR3 length: 14 amino acids. Germline loops: CDR1 SGDLS, CDR2 YYNGEE. The CDR3 DNA is TGTGCCAGCAACACGGGGGGGTTGAATTCACCCCTCCACTTT. This sequence encodes CASNTGGLNSPLHF.

The chain has TRBV5-4 and TRBJ2-1; possibly TRBD1 for D (5 bases). Per germline, CDR1 SGHNT and CDR2 YYREEE (reference sequence). The CDR3 spans 15 residues. V was shortened by 4 bases and J by 0 bases, with 11 bases between the two germline ends. In nucleotides, the CDR3 is TGTGCCAGCAGCCCGGACACATTCTCCTACAATGAGCAGTTCTTC. Translation: CASSPDTFSYNEQFF.

V and J are TRBV6-5 and TRBJ1-5; maybe TRBD1 (6 bases). Trimming shortened V by 6 bases and J by 6 bases, and 12 bases separated the two germline ends. The CDR3 is 13 amino acids. From germline, CDR1 is MNHEY and CDR2 SVGAGI. CDR3 residues: CASRRTGSQPQHF. CDR3 in DNA: TGTGCCAGCAGAAGAACAGGGTCTCAGCCCCAGCATTTT.

This chain links TRBV28 with TRBJ1-1, with TRBD1 matching over 8 bases. Germline trimming cut 7 bases from V and 7 bases from J; bases unmatched to any gene: 14. Germline V lookup: CDR1 MDHEN, CDR2 SYDVKM. The CDR3 loop spans 15 amino acids. Written as DNA, the CDR3 is TGTGCCAGCAAGCCAGGGGGCGTCGGTTACATTGAAGCTTTCTTT. Its protein product is CASKPGGVGYIEAFF.

V and J are TRBV10-3 and TRBJ2-1, with D tentatively TRBD1 (5 bases). The CDR3 totals 15 residues. The germline gives CDR1 ENHRY, CDR2 SYGVKD. V was trimmed by 2 bases and J by 9 bases, leaving 17 bases between them. For the CDR3, the DNA is TGTGCCATCAGTGAGAGGCGCAGGGAACTTGGTGAGCAGTTCTTC. Encoded protein: CAISERRRELGEQFF.

This chain uses TRBV29-1 with TRBJ2-3; weak D call: TRBD2 (5 bases). Germline V gene data show CDR1 as SQVTM and CDR2 as ANQGSEA. V lost 3 bases to trimming and J lost 6 bases, with 19 bases between them. This CDR3 has 15 residues. The CDR3 sequence: CSVERTVPRADTQYF. CDR3 DNA sequence: TGCAGCGTTGAGAGGACTGTTCCCCGGGCGGATACGCAGTATTTT.

This rearrangement joins TRBV19 to TRBJ1-1; 7 nucleotides match TRBD1. Trimming cost V 6 bases and J 3 bases; bases outside gene matches: 4. This CDR3 contains 13 residues. CDR1 LNHDA and CDR2 SQIVND come from the germline V gene (reference sequence). This CDR3 is CASSRGRYTEAFF. The DNA of the CDR3 is TGTGCCAGTAGCAGGGGGAGATACACTGAAGCTTTCTTT.

This sequence joins TRBV5-1 and TRBJ2-1; 8 bases align to TRBD2. J gave up 7 bases and V 5 bases, and 8 bases lay outside the gene matches. Germline V gene data show CDR1 as SGHRS and CDR2 as YFSETQ. This CDR3 has 14 residues. The DNA for the CDR3 is TGCGCCAGCAGTCGGGGGGGCAGTGAAAATGAGCAGTTCTTC. As protein: CASSRGGSENEQFF. The whole variable domain, filled in from reference TRBV5-1 and TRBJ2-1, reads KAGVTQTPRYLIKTRGQQVTLSCSPISGHRSVSWYQQTPGQGLQFLFEYFSETQRNKGNFPGRFSGRQFSNSRSEMNVSTLELGDSALYLCASSRGGSENEQFFGPGTRLTVL.

This clone has a handful of counts. The chain joins TRBV10-3 to TRBJ2-3; 7 bases match TRBD1. J gave up 1 base and V 2 bases, and 6 bases lay outside the gene matches. The germline gives CDR1 ENHRY, CDR2 SYGVKD. This CDR3 has 16 residues. The CDR3 spells CAISEVEGAGTDTQYF. CDR3 sequence (DNA): TGTGCCATCAGTGAGGTTGAGGGGGCGGGCACAGATACGCAGTATTTT.